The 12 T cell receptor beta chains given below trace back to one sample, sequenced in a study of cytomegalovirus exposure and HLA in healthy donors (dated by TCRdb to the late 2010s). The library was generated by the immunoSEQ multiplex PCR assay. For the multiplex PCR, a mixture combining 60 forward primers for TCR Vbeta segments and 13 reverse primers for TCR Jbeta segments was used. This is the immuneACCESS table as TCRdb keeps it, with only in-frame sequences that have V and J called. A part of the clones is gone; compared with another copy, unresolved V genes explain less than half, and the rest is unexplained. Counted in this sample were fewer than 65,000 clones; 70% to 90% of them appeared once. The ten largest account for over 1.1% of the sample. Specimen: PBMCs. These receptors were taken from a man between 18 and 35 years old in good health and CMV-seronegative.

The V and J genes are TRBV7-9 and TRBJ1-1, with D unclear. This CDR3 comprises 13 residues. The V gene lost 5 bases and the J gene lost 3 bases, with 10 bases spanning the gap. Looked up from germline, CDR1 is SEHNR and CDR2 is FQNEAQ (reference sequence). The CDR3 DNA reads TGTGCCAGCAGCCCCGACTGGGACACTGAAGCTTTCTTT. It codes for CASSPDWDTEAFF.

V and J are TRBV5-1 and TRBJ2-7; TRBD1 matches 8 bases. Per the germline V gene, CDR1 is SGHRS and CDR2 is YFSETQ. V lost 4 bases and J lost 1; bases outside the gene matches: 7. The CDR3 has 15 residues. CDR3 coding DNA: TGCGCCAGCAGCCAAACAGGGGGTTTTTCCTACGAGCAGTACTTC. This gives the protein CASSQTGGFSYEQYF.

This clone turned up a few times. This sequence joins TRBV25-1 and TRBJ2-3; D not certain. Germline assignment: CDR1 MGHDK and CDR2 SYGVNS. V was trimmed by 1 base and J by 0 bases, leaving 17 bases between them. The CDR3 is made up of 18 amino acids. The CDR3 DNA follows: TGTGCCAGCAGTGAATCGAACAGCAAATCAGCTAGCACAGATACGCAGTATTTT. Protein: CASSESNSKSASTDTQYF.

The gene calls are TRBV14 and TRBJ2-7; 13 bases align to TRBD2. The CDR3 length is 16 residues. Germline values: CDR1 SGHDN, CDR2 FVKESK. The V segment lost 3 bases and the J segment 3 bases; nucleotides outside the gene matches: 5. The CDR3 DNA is TGTGCCAGCAGCCAGGGACTAGCGGGGACCTTCTACGAGCAGTACTTC. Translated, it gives CASSQGLAGTFYEQYF.

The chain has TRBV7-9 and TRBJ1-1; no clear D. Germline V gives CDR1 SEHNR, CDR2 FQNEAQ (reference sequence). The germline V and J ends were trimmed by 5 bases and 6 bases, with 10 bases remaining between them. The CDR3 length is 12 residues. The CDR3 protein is CASSSDGSEAFF. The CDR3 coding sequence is TGTGCCAGCAGCAGCGACGGATCTGAAGCTTTCTTT.

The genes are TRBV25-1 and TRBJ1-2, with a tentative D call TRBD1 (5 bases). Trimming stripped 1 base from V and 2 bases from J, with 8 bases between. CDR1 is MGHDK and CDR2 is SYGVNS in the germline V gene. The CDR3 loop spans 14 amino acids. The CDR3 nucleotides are TGTGCCAGCAGTGAATGGGGACTGAACTATGGCTACACCTTC. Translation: CASSEWGLNYGYTF.

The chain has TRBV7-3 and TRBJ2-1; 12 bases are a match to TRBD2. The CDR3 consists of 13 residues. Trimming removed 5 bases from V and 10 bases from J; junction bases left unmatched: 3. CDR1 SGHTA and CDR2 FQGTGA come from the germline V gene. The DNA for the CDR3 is TGTGCCAGCAGCGCCACTAGCGGGGGGGAGCAGTTCTTC. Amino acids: CASSATSGGEQFF.

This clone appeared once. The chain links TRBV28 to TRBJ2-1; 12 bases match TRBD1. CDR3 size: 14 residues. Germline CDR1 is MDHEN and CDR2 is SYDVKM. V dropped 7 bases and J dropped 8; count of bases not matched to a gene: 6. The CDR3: CASIGTGGRYEQFF. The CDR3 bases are TGTGCCAGCATCGGGACAGGGGGCAGGTATGAGCAGTTCTTC.

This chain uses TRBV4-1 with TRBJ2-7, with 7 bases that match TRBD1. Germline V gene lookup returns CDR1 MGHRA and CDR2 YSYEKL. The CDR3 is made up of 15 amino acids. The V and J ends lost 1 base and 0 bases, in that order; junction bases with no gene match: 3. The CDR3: CASSQVGQSSYEQYF. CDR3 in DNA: TGCGCCAGCAGCCAAGTGGGACAGAGCTCCTACGAGCAGTACTTC.

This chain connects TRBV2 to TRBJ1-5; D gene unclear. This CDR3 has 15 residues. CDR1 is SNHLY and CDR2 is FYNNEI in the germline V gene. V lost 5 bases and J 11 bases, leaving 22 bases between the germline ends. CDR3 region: CASSRPSAGTLAQHF. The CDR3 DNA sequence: TGTGCCAGCAGTCGGCCCTCGGCAGGAACTTTGGCCCAGCATTTT. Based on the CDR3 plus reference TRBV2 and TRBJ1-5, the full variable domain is EPEVTQTPSHQVTQMGQEVILRCVPISNHLYFYWYRQILGQKVEFLVSFYNNEISEKSEIFDDQFSVERPDGSNFTLKIRSTKLEDSAMYFCASSRPSAGTLAQHFGDGTRLSIL.

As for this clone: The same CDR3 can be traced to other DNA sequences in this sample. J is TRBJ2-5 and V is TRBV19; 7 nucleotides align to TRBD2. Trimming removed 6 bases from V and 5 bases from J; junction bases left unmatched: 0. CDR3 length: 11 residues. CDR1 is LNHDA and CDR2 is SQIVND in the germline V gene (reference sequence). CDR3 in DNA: TGTGCCAGTAGGGGGGGGGAGACCCAGTACTTC. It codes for CASRGGETQYF.

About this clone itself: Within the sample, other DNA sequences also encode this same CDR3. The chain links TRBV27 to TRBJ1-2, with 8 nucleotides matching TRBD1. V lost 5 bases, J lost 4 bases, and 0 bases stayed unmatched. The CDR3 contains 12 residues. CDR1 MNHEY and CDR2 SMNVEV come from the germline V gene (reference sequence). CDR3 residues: CASSTGGYGYTF. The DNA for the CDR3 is TGTGCCAGCAGTACAGGGGGCTATGGCTACACCTTC.